A selection of T cell receptor beta chains follows, all from one sample in a study of CD8+ T cells in alopecia areata. TCRdb's copy holds only in-frame clones and misses some; the assay was immunoSEQ multiplex PCR. The sample lists some 170,000 clones, 58% occurring once. The specimen was CD4+ T cells sorted from blood, collected between weeks 55 and 65, from a patient treated with tofacitinib. The receptor set was obtained from a human donor with alopecia areata. Each CDR3 is given with its conserved first and last residue. Fields, in order: D gene, clone size, J gene, V gene, CDR3 protein, CDR3 DNA. D genes are given only for firm matches. Clone size appears in some rows only: once, few, many, or a class for an expanded clone.

.,.,TRBJ2-2,TRBV11-2,CASTPLGTNTGELFF,TGTGCCAGCACCCCTCTCGGGACAAACACCGGGGAGCTGTTTTTT
TRBD1,few,TRBJ2-7,TRBV5-6,CASSRRTGKGEQYF,TGTGCCAGCAGCCGAAGGACAGGGAAGGGCGAGCAGTACTTC
TRBD2,.,TRBJ2-5,TRBV9,CASSPGAPGRETQYF,TGTGCCAGCAGCCCCGGGGCCCCCGGGAGGGAGACCCAGTACTTC
.,.,TRBJ2-7,TRBV2,CASSVDGGEQYF,TGTGCCAGCAGCGTCGACGGGGGCGAGCAGTACTTC
.,.,TRBJ1-6,TRBV19,CASSLDTGNSPLHF,TGTGCCAGTAGTCTCGACACCGGCAATTCACCCCTCCACTTT
.,.,TRBJ2-4,TRBV11-2,CASSLEDSPLNIQYF,TGTGCCAGCAGCTTAGAGGACTCCCCCTTAAACATTCAGTACTTC
.,.,TRBJ2-5,TRBV14,CASSQEMRDVWDQETQYF,TGTGCCAGCAGCCAAGAGATGAGGGACGTATGGGACCAAGAGACCCAGTACTTC
.,.,TRBJ2-1,TRBV20-1,CSAIVGREQFF,TGCAGTGCTATTGTTGGGCGTGAGCAGTTCTTC
.,.,TRBJ2-3,TRBV6-6,CASSSTRTDTQYF,TGTGCCAGCAGTTCGACACGCACAGATACGCAGTATTTT
.,once,TRBJ2-7,TRBV5-1,CASRISGTSSYEQYF,TGCGCCAGCCGCATATCCGGGACTTCATCCTACGAGCAGTACTTC
.,.,TRBJ2-7,TRBV2,CASNGDPYEQYF,TGTGCCAGCAATGGTGACCCCTACGAGCAGTACTTC
.,.,TRBJ2-2,TRBV30,CAWRDSGPTNTGELFF,TGTGCCTGGAGGGATAGCGGACCTACGAACACCGGGGAGCTGTTTTTT
TRBD2,few,TRBJ2-3,TRBV5-4,CASSRTLAGETDTQYF,TGTGCCAGCAGCCGTACACTAGCGGGGGAGACAGATACGCAGTATTTT
.,few,TRBJ1-1,TRBV7-9,CASSLEISTEAFF,TGTGCCAGCAGCTTAGAAATCTCCACTGAAGCTTTCTTT
TRBD1,few,TRBJ1-1,TRBV6-5,CASRTTGGFTEAFF,TGTGCCAGCAGGACTACAGGGGGCTTCACTGAAGCTTTCTTT
.,.,TRBJ2-3,TRBV7-2,CASSLGLGGLGTDTQYF,TGTGCCAGCAGCTTAGGACTAGGGGGGCTCGGCACAGATACGCAGTATTTT
TRBD1,.,TRBJ1-1,TRBV7-6,CASSPQGQHMNTEAFF,TGTGCCAGCAGCCCTCAGGGACAGCACATGAACACTGAAGCTTTCTTT
.,.,TRBJ2-7,TRBV29-1,CSVEGPSLGASSYEQYF,TGCAGCGTTGAAGGGCCCAGTCTGGGGGCATCCTCCTACGAGCAGTACTTC
.,.,TRBJ2-3,TRBV6-5,CASSQNLGLTDTQYF,TGTGCCAGCAGTCAAAACCTGGGACTCACAGATACGCAGTATTTT
.,few,TRBJ2-7,TRBV29-1,CSVEGYQGGSYEQYF,TGCAGCGTTGAAGGATACCAAGGGGGATCCTACGAGCAGTACTTC
.,.,TRBJ1-2,TRBV5-1,CASSEPGSAYGYTF,TGCGCCAGCAGCGAGCCGGGGTCAGCTTATGGCTACACCTTC
.,.,TRBJ1-5,TRBV27,CASMLTTVSNQPQHF,TGTGCCAGCATGTTAACGACAGTAAGCAATCAGCCCCAGCATTTT